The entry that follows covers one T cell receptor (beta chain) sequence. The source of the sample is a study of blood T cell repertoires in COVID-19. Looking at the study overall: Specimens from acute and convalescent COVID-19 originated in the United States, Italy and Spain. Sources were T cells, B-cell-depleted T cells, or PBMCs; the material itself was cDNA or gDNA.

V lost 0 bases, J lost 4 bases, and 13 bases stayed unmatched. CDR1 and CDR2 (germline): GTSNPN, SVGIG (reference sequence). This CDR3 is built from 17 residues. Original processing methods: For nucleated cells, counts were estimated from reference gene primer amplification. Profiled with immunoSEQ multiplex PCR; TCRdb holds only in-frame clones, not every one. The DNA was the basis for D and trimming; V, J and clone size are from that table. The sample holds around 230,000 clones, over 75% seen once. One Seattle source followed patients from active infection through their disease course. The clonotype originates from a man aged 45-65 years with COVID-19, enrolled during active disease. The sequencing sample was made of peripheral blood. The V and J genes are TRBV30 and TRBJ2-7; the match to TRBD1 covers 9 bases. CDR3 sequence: CAWSVRGTGSSGYEQYF. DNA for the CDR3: TGTGCCTGGAGTGTACGCGGGACAGGGTCTTCGGGGTACGAGCAGTACTTC.